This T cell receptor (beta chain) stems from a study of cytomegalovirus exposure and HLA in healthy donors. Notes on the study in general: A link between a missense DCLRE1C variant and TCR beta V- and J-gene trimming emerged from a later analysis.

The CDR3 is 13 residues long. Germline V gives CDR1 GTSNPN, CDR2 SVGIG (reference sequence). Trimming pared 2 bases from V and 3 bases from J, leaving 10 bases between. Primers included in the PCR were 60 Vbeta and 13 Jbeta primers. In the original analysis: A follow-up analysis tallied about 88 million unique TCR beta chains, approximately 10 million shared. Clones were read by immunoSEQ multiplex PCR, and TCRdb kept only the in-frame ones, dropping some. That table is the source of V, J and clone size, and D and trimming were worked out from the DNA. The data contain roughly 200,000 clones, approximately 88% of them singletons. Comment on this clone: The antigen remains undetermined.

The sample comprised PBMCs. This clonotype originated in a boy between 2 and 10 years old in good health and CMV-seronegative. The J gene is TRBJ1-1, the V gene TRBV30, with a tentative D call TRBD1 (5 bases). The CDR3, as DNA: TGTGCCTGGAGTAGAGGACACTACACTGAAGCTTTCTTT. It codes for CAWSRGHYTEAFF.